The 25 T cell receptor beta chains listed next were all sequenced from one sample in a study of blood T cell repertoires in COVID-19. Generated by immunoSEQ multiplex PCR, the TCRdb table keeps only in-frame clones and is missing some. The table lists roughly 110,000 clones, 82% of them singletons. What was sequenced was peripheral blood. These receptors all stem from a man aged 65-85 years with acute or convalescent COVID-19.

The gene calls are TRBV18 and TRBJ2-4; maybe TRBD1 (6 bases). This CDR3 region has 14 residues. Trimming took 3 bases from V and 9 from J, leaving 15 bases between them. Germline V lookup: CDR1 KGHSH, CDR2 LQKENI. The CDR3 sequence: CASSPLSEGGIQYF. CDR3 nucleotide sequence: TGTGCCAGCTCACCCCTGAGCGAAGGGGGCATTCAGTACTTC.

CDR3: CASSADGAYEQYF. DNA of the CDR3: TGTGCCAGCAGCGCAGACGGGGCCTACGAGCAGTACTTC. V is TRBV7-9 and J is TRBJ2-7; tentatively, D is TRBD2 (5 bases). The ends were cut back, 5 bases at V and 2 bases at J, with 10 bases in the middle. Germline V lookup: CDR1 SEHNR, CDR2 FQNEAQ (reference sequence). The CDR3 is 13 residues long.

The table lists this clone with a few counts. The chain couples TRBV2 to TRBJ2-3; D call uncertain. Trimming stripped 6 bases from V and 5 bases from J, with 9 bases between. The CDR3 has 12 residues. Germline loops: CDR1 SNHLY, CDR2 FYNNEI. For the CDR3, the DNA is TGTGCCAGCAGCTTTCGACTAGATACGCAGTATTTT. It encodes CASSFRLDTQYF.

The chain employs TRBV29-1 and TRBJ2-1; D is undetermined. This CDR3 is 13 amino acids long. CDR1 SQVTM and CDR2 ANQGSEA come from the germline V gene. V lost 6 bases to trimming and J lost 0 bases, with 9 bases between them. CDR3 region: CSVVQDSYNEQFF. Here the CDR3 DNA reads TGCAGCGTCGTACAAGACTCCTACAATGAGCAGTTCTTC.

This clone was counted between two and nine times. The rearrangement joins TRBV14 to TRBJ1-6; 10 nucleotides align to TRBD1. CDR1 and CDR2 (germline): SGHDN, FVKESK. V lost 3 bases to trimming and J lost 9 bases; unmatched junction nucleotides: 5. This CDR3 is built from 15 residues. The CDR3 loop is CASSQTGTGVSPLHF. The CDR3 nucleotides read TGTGCCAGCAGCCAGACCGGGACAGGGGTTTCACCCCTCCACTTT. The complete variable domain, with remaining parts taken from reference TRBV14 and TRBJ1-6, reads EAGVTQFPSHSVIEKGQTVTLRCDPISGHDNLYWYRRVMGKEIKFLLHFVKESKQDESGMPNNRFLAERTGGTYSTLKVQPAELEDSGVYFCASSQTGTGVSPLHFGNGTRLTVT.

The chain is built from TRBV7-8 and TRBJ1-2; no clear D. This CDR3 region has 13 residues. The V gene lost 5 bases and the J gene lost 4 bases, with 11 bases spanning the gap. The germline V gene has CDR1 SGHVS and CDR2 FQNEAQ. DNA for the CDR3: TGTGCCAGCAGCCTCGGACTGTCCTATGGCTACACCTTC. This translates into CASSLGLSYGYTF.

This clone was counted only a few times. CDR3 coding DNA: TGTGCCAGCAGTGAACAGGGGCGGATGAACACTGAAGCTTTCTTT. It translates to CASSEQGRMNTEAFF. The chain has TRBV6-1 and TRBJ1-1, with D possibly matching TRBD1 (6 bases). The CDR3 has 15 residues. Trimming left V 2 bases short and J 0 bases short, with 10 bases between. Germline V lookup: CDR1 MNHNS, CDR2 SASEGT.

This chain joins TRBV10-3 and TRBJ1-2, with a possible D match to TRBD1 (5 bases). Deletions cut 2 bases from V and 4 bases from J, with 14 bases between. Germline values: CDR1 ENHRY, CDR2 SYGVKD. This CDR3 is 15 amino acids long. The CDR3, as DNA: TGTGCCATCAGTGAGGGAGCGGGGACGGTCTATGGCTACACCTTC. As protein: CAISEGAGTVYGYTF.

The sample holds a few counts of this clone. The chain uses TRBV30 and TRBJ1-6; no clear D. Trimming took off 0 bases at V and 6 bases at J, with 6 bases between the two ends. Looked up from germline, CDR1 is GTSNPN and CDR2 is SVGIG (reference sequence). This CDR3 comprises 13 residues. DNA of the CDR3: TGTGCCTGGAGTGTGACTGTTAATTCACCCCTCCACTTT. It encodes CAWSVTVNSPLHF. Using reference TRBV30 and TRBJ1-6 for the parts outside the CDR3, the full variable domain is SQTIHQWPATLVQPVGSPLSLECTVEGTSNPNLYWYRQAAGRGLQLLFYSVGIGQISSEVPQNLSASRPQDRQFILSSKKLLLSDSGFYLCAWSVTVNSPLHFGNGTRLTVT.

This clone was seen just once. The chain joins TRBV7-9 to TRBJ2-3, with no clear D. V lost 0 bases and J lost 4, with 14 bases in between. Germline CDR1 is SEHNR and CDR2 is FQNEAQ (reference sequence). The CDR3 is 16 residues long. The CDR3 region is CASSLAHSQVSDTQYF. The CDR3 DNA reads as TGTGCCAGCAGCTTAGCGCATTCCCAGGTATCAGATACGCAGTATTTT.

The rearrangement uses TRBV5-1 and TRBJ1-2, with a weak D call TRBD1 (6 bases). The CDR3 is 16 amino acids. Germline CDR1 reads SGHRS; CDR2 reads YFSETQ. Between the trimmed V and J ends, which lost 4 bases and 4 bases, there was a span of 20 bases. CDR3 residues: CASSPSWGHPPYGYTF. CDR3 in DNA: TGCGCCAGCAGCCCTTCCTGGGGGCATCCACCCTATGGCTACACCTTC.

CDR3 in amino acids: CASASVGPPEKLFF. CDR3 sequence (DNA): TGTGCCAGCGCCTCGGTGGGGCCGCCTGAAAAACTGTTTTTT. V is TRBV6-6 and J is TRBJ1-4; D possibly corresponds to TRBD1 (5 bases). The CDR3 sequence is 14 residues long. The ends were cut back, 8 bases at V and 7 bases at J, with 17 bases in the middle. The germline CDR1 and CDR2 sequences are MNHNY and SVGAGI (reference sequence).

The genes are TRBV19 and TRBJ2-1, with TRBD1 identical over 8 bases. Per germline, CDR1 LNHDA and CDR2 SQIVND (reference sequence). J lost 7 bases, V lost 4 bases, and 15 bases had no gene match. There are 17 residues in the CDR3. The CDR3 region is CASSTARGTGLRNEQFF. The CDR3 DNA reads TGTGCCAGTAGTACGGCCCGAGGGACAGGTTTGCGAAATGAGCAGTTCTTC.

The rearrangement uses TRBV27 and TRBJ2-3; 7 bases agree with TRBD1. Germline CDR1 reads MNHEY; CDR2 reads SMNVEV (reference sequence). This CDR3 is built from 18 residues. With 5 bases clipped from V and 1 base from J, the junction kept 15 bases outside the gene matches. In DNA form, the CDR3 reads TGTGCCAGCAGTGTAAGGAGAACAGGGGCCTGGGGCACAGATACGCAGTATTTT. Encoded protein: CASSVRRTGAWGTDTQYF.

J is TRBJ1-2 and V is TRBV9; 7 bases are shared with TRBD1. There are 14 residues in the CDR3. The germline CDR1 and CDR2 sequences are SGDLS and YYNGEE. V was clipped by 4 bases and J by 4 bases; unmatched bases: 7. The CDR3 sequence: CASSRDSARYGYTF. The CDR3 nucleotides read TGTGCCAGCAGCCGGGACAGCGCCCGCTATGGCTACACCTTC. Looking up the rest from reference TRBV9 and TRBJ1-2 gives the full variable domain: DSGVTQTPKHLITATGQRVTLRCSPRSGDLSVYWYQQSLDQGLQFLIQYYNGEERAKGNILERFSAQQFPDLHSELNLSSLELGDSALYFCASSRDSARYGYTFGSGTRLTVV.

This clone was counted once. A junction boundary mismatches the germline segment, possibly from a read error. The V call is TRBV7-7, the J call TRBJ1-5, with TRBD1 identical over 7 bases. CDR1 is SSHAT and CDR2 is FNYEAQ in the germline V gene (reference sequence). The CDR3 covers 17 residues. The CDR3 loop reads CASSLGQQGKGDQPQHF. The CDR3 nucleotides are TGTGCTAGCAGCTTGGGCCAACAGGGGAAGGGCGATCAGCCCCAGCATTTT. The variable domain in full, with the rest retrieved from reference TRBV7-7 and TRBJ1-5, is GAGVSQSPRYKVTKRGQDVTLRCDPISSHATLYWYQQALGQGPEFLTYFNYEAQPDKSGLPSDRFSAERPEGSISTLTIQRTEQRDSAMYRCASSLGQQGKGDQPQHFGDGTRLSIL.

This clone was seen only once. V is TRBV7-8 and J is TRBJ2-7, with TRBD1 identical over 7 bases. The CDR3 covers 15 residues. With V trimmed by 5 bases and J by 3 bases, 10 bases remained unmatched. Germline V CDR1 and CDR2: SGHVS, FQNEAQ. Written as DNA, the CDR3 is TGTGCCAGCAGCCCCCGGAGGACAGGCGACTACGAGCAGTACTTC. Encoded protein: CASSPRRTGDYEQYF.

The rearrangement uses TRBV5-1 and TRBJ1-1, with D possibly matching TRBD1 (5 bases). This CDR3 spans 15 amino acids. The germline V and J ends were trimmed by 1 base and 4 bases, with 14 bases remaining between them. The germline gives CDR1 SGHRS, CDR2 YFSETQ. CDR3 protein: CASSLSQGGVTEAFF. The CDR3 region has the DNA TGCGCCAGCAGCTTGTCGCAGGGTGGAGTCACTGAAGCTTTCTTT.

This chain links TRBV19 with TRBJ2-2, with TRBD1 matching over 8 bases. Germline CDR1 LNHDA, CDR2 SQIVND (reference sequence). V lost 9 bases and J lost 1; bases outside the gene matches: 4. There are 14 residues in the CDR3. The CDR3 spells CASYTGGNTGELFF. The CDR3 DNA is TGTGCCAGCTATACAGGGGGGAACACCGGGGAGCTGTTTTTT.

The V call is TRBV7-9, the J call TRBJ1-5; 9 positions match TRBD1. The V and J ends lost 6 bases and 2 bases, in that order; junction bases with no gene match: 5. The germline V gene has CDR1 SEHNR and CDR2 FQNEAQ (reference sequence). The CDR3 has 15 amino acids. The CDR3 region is CASSLRTGGNQPQHF. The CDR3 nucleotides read TGTGCCAGCAGTCTCAGGACAGGGGGCAATCAGCCCCAGCATTTT.

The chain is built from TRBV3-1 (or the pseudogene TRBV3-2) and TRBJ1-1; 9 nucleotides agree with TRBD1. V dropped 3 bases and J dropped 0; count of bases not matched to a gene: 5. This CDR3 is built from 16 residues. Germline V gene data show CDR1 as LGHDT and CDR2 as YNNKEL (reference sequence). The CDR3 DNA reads TGTGCCAGCAGCCATCCCGGGACAGGGCTGAACACTGAAGCTTTCTTT. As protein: CASSHPGTGLNTEAFF.

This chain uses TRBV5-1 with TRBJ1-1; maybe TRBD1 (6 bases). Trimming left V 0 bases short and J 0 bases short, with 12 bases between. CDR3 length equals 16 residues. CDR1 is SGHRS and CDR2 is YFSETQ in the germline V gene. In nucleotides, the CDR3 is TGCGCCAGCAGCTTGGCGACAGGAGTCATGAACACTGAAGCTTTCTTT. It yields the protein CASSLATGVMNTEAFF.

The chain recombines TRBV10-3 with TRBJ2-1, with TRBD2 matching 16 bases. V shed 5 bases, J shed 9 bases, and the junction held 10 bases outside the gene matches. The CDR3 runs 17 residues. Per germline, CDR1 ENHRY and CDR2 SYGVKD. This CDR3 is CAISFAGTSGGAGEQFF. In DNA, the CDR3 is TGTGCCATCAGTTTTGCCGGGACTAGCGGGGGGGCAGGTGAGCAGTTCTTC.

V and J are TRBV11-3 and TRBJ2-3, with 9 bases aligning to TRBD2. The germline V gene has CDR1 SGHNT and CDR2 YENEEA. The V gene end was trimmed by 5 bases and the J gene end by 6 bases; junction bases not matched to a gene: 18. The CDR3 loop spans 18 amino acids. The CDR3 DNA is TGTGCCAGCAGCCGGCTGTGGGGAGCGGGAGGTGGTGTTGATACGCAGTATTTT. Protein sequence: CASSRLWGAGGGVDTQYF.

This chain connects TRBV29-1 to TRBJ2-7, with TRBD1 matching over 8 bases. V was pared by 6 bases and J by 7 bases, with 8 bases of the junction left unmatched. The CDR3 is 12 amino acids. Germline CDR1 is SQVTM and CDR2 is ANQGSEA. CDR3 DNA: TGCAGCGTGTACGACAGGGGCCGGGAGCAGTACTTC. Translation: CSVYDRGREQYF.